This TCR beta chain was captured by sequencing in a study of vaccination and CD4 T cells after COVID-19. Study-wide background: Post-COVID draws came a median around 100 days after diagnosis (range 35 to 161).

Sequencing of cultured CD4+ T cell DNA used the Oncomine TCR Beta short-read assay. TCRdb ran MiXCR on the PCR reads and lists one entry per CDR3 protein. The sample records approximately 12,000 distinct CDR3 sequences, over 40% being singletons. The treatment is: roughly ten-day PBMC culture with coronavirus spike peptide pools or control peptides (ViraFEST assay). The CDR3 length is 12 residues. Trimming left V 4 bases short and J 5 bases short, with 9 bases between. From germline, CDR1 is SGHNT and CDR2 YYREEE (reference sequence). This clonotype occurred a few times. Antigen unknown. The chain is built from TRBV5-4 and TRBJ1-1, with D perhaps TRBD1 (5 bases). The source is a human donor who had recovered from COVID-19. The sample comprised CD4+ T cells from blood, cultured in vitro. The chain's CDR3 is CASSARDTEAFF. The CDR3 coding sequence is TGTGCCAGCAGCGCCAGGGATACTGAAGCTTTCTTT.